These 19 T cell receptor beta chains originate from one sample sequenced in a study of response to subunit inactivated influenza vaccine. From the RT-PCR reads, TCRdb called clonotypes with MiXCR, one entry per CDR3 protein. The sample yields about 500,000 distinct CDR3 sequences, more than 15% seen once. The specimen comprised CD4+ T cells sorted from PBMCs, sampled around 2 years after vaccination. These receptors came from a man between 50 and 75 years old who received an inactivated influenza vaccine.

This clonotype was counted ten times or more. The chain combines TRBV7-9 with TRBJ2-2; no clear D gene. The germline CDR1 and CDR2 sequences are SEHNR and FQNEAQ (reference sequence). The length of the CDR3 is 14 residues. Trimming stripped 5 bases from V and 1 base from J, with 8 bases between. The CDR3 sequence is CASSALRNTGELFF. CDR3 DNA sequence: TGTGCCAGCAGCGCTCTTAGGAACACCGGGGAGCTGTTTTTT. Together with reference TRBV7-9 and TRBJ2-2, the CDR3 gives the full variable domain: DTGVSQNPRHKITKRGQNVTFRCDPISEHNRLYWYRQTLGQGPEFLTYFQNEAQLEKSRLLSDRFSAERPKGSFSTLEIQRTEQGDSAMYLCASSALRNTGELFFGEGSRLTVL.

The gene calls are TRBV12-3 or TRBV12-4 and TRBJ1-2; D ambiguous. Trimming stripped 5 bases from V and 4 bases from J, with 8 bases between. The CDR3 has 12 residues. The CDR3 region is CASSRRAYGYTF. The CDR3 DNA reads as TGTGCCAGCAGTAGACGGGCCTATGGCTACACCTTC.

This clonotype was counted a few times. The gene calls are TRBV7-2 and TRBJ2-1; the D is unclear. There are 14 residues in the CDR3. V was shortened by 1 base and J by 6 bases, with 10 bases between the two germline ends. From germline, CDR1 is SGHTA and CDR2 FQGNSA. The CDR3, as DNA: TGTGCCAGCAGCTTAGGAAGGGCTAGCAATGAGCAGTTCTTC. Amino acids: CASSLGRASNEQFF.

This clonotype came up a few times. The DNA of the CDR3 is TGTGCCAGCAGCTTAGACCGCCGGGGCTCTGGAAACACCATATATTTT. Its translation is CASSLDRRGSGNTIYF. V is TRBV11-2 and J is TRBJ1-3; D is unresolved. V was pared by 0 bases and J by 0 bases, with 9 bases between. Germline lookup yields CDR1 SGHAT and CDR2 FQNNGV. This CDR3 has 16 amino acids. Complete variable domain (other parts from reference TRBV11-2 and TRBJ1-3): EAGVAQSPRYKIIEKRQSVAFWCNPISGHATLYWYQQILGQGPKLLIQFQNNGVVDDSQLPKDRFSAERLKGVDSTLKIQPAKLEDSAVYLCASSLDRRGSGNTIYFGEGSWLTVV.

The J gene is TRBJ2-1, the V gene TRBV6-1; 12 nucleotides line up with TRBD2. The J segment lost 6 bases and the V segment lost 6 bases, leaving 18 bases of the junction unmatched. This CDR3 is built from 19 residues. In germline, CDR1 is MNHNS, CDR2 SASEGT. CDR3 coding DNA: TGTGCCAGCAGGGCCGACGTACGGGGCCCTAGCGGGAGGGCCAATGAGCAGTTCTTC. As protein: CASRADVRGPSGRANEQFF.

This clonotype was observed a few times. The chain carries TRBV2 and TRBJ2-1, with D hard to call. Germline V gene sequence: CDR1 SNHLY, CDR2 FYNNEI. Trimming removed 4 bases from V and 15 bases from J, with 16 bases in between. The CDR3 runs to 12 residues. CDR3 in DNA: TGTGCCAGCAGTGGGCAGGCCGTCGAACTGTTCTTC. Translation: CASSGQAVELFF.

The chain employs TRBV20-1 and TRBJ2-4; no reliable D call. Germline V gene lookup returns CDR1 DFQATT and CDR2 SNEGSKA (reference sequence). Trimming removed 5 bases at V and 5 bases at J, with 13 bases between. This CDR3 contains 13 residues. This CDR3 is CSAGTNPQNIQYF. DNA of the CDR3: TGCAGTGCTGGAACCAATCCGCAAAACATTCAGTACTTC.

The genes are TRBV6-1 and TRBJ2-2; 7 positions match TRBD1. The CDR3 is 14 residues long. Germline V gene sequence: CDR1 MNHNS, CDR2 SASEGT. V shed 5 bases and J 6 bases; nucleotides not matched to a gene: 6. The CDR3 sequence is CASSRGTVAGELFF. DNA of the CDR3: TGTGCCAGCAGTCGAGGGACAGTGGCCGGGGAGCTGTTTTTT.

This clonotype was detected only a few times. The chain has TRBV20-1 and TRBJ2-7, with 9 bases aligning to TRBD1. The CDR3 covers 12 residues. V shed 6 bases, J shed 3 bases, and the junction held 3 bases outside the gene matches. The germline V gene encodes CDR1 DFQATT and CDR2 SNEGSKA (reference sequence). As DNA, the CDR3 is TGCAGTGCCCTGGACAGGGGCTACGAGCAGTACTTC. It translates to CSALDRGYEQYF.

The sample holds a few counts of this clonotype. The rearrangement joins TRBV4-3 to TRBJ2-3; tentatively, D is TRBD1 (6 bases). The CDR3 totals 14 residues. The germline V and J ends were trimmed by 2 bases and 7 bases, with 13 bases remaining between them. Per the germline V gene, CDR1 is LGHNA and CDR2 is YSLEER. CDR3 sequence: CASSQTRGGNTQYF. CDR3 sequence (DNA): TGCGCCAGCAGCCAAACCAGGGGTGGGAATACGCAGTATTTT.

This clonotype was detected only a few times. The genes are TRBV20-1 and TRBJ2-2; tentative D call: TRBD2 (7 bases). This CDR3 is built from 15 residues. Trimming removed 1 base from V and 3 bases from J, with 12 bases in between. Germline V lookup: CDR1 DFQATT, CDR2 SNEGSKA (reference sequence). The CDR3 region is CSARAGGLYTGELFF. CDR3 in DNA: TGCAGTGCTAGAGCGGGGGGCCTTTACACCGGGGAGCTGTTTTTT.

In its sample, this clonotype was seen a few times. The rearrangement uses TRBV10-3 and TRBJ2-7, with D tentatively TRBD1 (6 bases). V lost 4 bases, J lost 6 bases, and 19 bases lay in between. Germline V gene data show CDR1 as ENHRY and CDR2 as SYGVKD. This CDR3 spans 15 amino acids. CDR3: CAISAQQGYNAEQYF. The CDR3 nucleotides are TGTGCCATCAGTGCACAACAGGGATATAATGCCGAGCAGTACTTC.

This clonotype was observed a few times. The chain is built from TRBV10-3 and TRBJ1-4, with D possibly matching TRBD1 (5 bases). The length of the CDR3 is 14 residues. The ends were cut back, 0 bases at V and 5 bases at J, with 7 bases in the middle. Germline lookup yields CDR1 ENHRY and CDR2 SYGVKD. Written as DNA, the CDR3 is TGTGCCATCAGTGAGTCCGACAGAAATGAAAAACTGTTTTTT. Encoded protein: CAISESDRNEKLFF.

The V gene is TRBV11-2, the J gene TRBJ2-5, with no clear D. Germline lookup yields CDR1 SGHAT and CDR2 FQNNGV. This CDR3 has 11 residues. The V gene lost 6 bases and the J gene lost 5 bases, with 7 bases spanning the gap. Here the CDR3 DNA reads TGTGCCAGCAGAATGACCGAGACCCAGTACTTC. Translating it yields CASRMTETQYF.

This clonotype was seen only a few times. This chain connects TRBV7-8 to TRBJ1-4; 10 positions agree with TRBD1. This CDR3 has 15 amino acids. The V gene's germline CDR1 is SGHVS and CDR2 FQNEAQ. Trimming took 5 bases from V and 4 from J; bases not matched to a gene: 4. For the CDR3, the DNA is TGTGCCAGCAGCACACGGGACAGGGGTAATGAAAAACTGTTTTTT. This encodes CASSTRDRGNEKLFF.

V is TRBV12-3 or TRBV12-4 and J is TRBJ1-5; D is unclear. The CDR3 is 14 residues long. Trimming pared 6 bases from V and 4 bases from J, leaving 13 bases between. The CDR3 DNA is TGTGCCAGCAGCTGGAAACCAGGAAATCAGCCCCAGCATTTT. Its translation is CASSWKPGNQPQHF.

This clonotype was found a few times. The chain uses TRBV7-2 and TRBJ1-5; no definite D call. The germline V gene encodes CDR1 SGHTA and CDR2 FQGNSA. V lost 0 bases, J lost 4 bases, and 7 bases lay in between. The CDR3 runs to 14 residues. The CDR3 nucleotides are TGTGCCAGCAGCTTAGCCTTGCCGAATCAGCCCCAGCATTTT. It specifies CASSLALPNQPQHF. The variable domain in full, completed from reference TRBV7-2 and TRBJ1-5, reads GAGVSQSPSNKVTEKGKDVELRCDPISGHTALYWYRQSLGQGLEFLIYFQGNSAPDKSGLPSDRFSAERTGGSVSTLTIQRTQQEDSAVYLCASSLALPNQPQHFGDGTRLSIL.

The chain recombines TRBV3-1 with TRBJ2-7, with D possibly TRBD1 on 5 matching bases. This CDR3 has 10 residues. The V gene's germline CDR1 is LGHDT and CDR2 YNNKEL (reference sequence). Deletions cut 8 bases from V and 13 bases from J, with 15 bases between. The CDR3 bases are TGTGCCAGCGTTAACACAGGTAACTACTTC. Translating it yields CASVNTGNYF.

This clonotype was counted between two and nine times. The chain links TRBV6-1 to TRBJ2-3, with 7 bases lining up with TRBD1. The CDR3 length is 15 residues. Germline V CDR1 and CDR2: MNHNS, SASEGT. J was trimmed by 2 bases and V by 4 bases; bases with no gene match: 6. This CDR3 is CASSGTGQNTDTQYF. CDR3 nucleotide sequence: TGTGCCAGCAGTGGTACGGGACAGAACACAGATACGCAGTATTTT.